This T cell receptor (beta chain) was sequenced during a study of Graves' ophthalmopathy and Graves' hyperthyroidism. In the study overall: At initial diagnosis, peripheral blood was obtained, and this preceded any treatment. Study observations and caveats: Most thyroid-expanded clonotypes exceeding 0.001 frequency were also found in blood.

All donors with ophthalmopathy were recorded as having moderate-to-severe activity, CAS ≥3, NOSPECS ≥4 and a duration under 3 months. Serum thyroxine and TRAb, along with clinical symptoms, thyroid ultrasound and orbital computed tomography, were what diagnosis relied on. Points on this clonotype: Antigen specificity is unknown.

Amplification of TCR beta CDR3 regions used RNA transcripts. After a first-round RT-PCR with HTBI primers, a second-round multiplex PCR was run. TCRdb analysed the multiplex PCR reads with MiXCR anew, one entry per CDR3 protein. The sample includes about 480,000 distinct CDR3 sequences, 14% of them seen just once. The CDR3 extends over 14 amino acids. Trimming stripped 0 bases from V and 2 bases from J, with 7 bases between. Germline-derived CDR1 and CDR2 are MNHEY and SVGAGI. The chain links TRBV6-5 to TRBJ1-2; D call uncertain. This clonotype was obtained from a woman aged 25 to 45 with Graves' ophthalmopathy. Sequences were obtained from blood. CDR3 amino acids: CASSYSGNNYGYTF. CDR3 DNA sequence: TGTGCCAGCAGTTACTCGGGAAACAACTATGGCTACACCTTC.